Only one count was recorded for the clone carrying this T cell receptor beta chain. The data originate from a study of immune evolution from preneoplasia to lung adenocarcinoma. Data came from immunoSEQ multiplex PCR; TCRdb stores just in-frame clones and leaves some out. Among just under 5,000 clones listed, 76% were seen once. CDR3 length: 16 residues. Germline loops: CDR1 LGHNA, CDR2 YNFKEQ. V lost 0 bases and J lost 6, with 15 bases in between. The receptor comes from a person between 65 and 79 years old with lung adenocarcinoma. This chain joins TRBV4-2 and TRBJ2-1, with a possible D match to TRBD2 (6 bases). The sample was FFPE minimally invasive lung adenocarcinoma tissue. The CDR3 loop is CASSQDGDSLGNEQFF. The DNA for the CDR3 is TGTGCCAGCAGCCAAGATGGGGACTCCCTTGGCAATGAGCAGTTCTTC.